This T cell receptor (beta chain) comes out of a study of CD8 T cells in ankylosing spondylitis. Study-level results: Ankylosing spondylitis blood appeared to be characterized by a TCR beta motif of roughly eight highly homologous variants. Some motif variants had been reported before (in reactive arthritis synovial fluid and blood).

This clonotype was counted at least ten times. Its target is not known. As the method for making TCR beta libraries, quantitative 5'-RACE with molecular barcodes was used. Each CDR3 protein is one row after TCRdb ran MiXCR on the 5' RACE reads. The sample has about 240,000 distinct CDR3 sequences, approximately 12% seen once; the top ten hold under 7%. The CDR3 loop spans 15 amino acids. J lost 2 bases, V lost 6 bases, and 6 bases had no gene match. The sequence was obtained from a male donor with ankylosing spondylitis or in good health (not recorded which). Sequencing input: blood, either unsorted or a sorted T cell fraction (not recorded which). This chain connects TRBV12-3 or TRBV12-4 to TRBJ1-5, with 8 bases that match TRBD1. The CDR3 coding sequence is TGTGCCAGCAGCAGTGGACAGGGAGGCAATCAGCCCCAGCATTTT. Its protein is CASSSGQGGNQPQHF.